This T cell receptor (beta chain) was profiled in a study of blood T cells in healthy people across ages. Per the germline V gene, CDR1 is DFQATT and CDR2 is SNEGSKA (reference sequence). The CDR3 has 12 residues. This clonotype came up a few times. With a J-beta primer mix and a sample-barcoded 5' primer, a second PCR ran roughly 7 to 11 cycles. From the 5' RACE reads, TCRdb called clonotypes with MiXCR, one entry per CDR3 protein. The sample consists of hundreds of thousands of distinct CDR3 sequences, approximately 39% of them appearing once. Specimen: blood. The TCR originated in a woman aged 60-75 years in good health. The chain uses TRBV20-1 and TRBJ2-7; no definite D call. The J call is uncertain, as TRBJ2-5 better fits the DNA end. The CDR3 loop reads CSAKPLQETQYF. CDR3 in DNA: TGCAGTGCTAAACCACTCCAAGAGACCCAGTACTTC.